This T cell receptor (beta chain) comes out of a study of shared clonotypes between healthy human individuals. TCRdb's copy holds only in-frame clones and misses some; the assay was immunoSEQ multiplex PCR. The sample includes 2,500,000 or so clones, roughly 92% of them seen just once. This clone was recorded once. Its antigen is unidentified. Study-level findings and limits: It was observed that about 5% of naive CD4 clonotypes were shared across a handful of donors. Clonotypes shared by all four donors outscored non-shared clonotypes in generation probability.

CDR3 size: 17 residues. Germline lookup yields CDR1 SGHDT and CDR2 YYEEEE. V was clipped by 0 bases and J by 5 bases; unmatched bases: 5. Material: naive CD4+ T cells from PBMCs. As to subset: CD45RA+ positively selected. The chain has TRBV5-6 and TRBJ2-3, with TRBD2 matching 14 bases. This TCR was sampled from a man aged 18 to 29 in good health. Some clones in this sample may be carry-over from other donors' samples. The chain's CDR3 is CASSLAGLAGEEDTQYF. In nucleotides, the CDR3 is TGTGCCAGCAGCTTGGCGGGACTAGCGGGAGAGGAAGATACGCAGTATTTT.